This passage covers 5 T cell receptor beta chains from one sample sequenced in a study of cytomegalovirus exposure and HLA in healthy donors. Use of 60 Vbeta and 13 Jbeta primers characterized the PCR. The table came from immunoSEQ multiplex PCR; TCRdb's copy has only in-frame clones and leaves some out. The sample includes roughly 90,000 clones, 70% to 85% of them seen just once. Sequencing was carried out using PBMCs. These receptors originate from a man aged 30 to 39 in good health and CMV-seropositive.

The chain couples TRBV2 to TRBJ1-2; TRBD1 is a possible D gene (5 bases). V lost 8 bases and J lost 0, with 10 bases in between. This CDR3 is 13 amino acids long. Germline V gives CDR1 SNHLY, CDR2 FYNNEI. CDR3 residues: CASRRDSNYGYTF. Here the CDR3 DNA reads TGTGCCAGCCGCAGGGATTCTAACTATGGCTACACCTTC.

The rearrangement joins TRBV28 to TRBJ1-3; TRBD1 aligns across 8 bases. The CDR3 length is 15 residues. V gave up 8 bases and J gave up 5 bases; unmatched junction bases: 11. Per the germline V gene, CDR1 is MDHEN and CDR2 is SYDVKM. CDR3 protein: CASRQGAPLRNTIYF. The CDR3 DNA reads TGTGCCAGCCGTCAGGGGGCGCCGTTAAGAAACACCATATATTTT.

This clone was seen only a few times. The chain couples TRBV7-8 to TRBJ1-2; D perhaps matches TRBD1 (5 bases). This CDR3 spans 14 amino acids. Germline assignment: CDR1 SGHVS and CDR2 FQNEAQ. The V gene lost 5 bases and the J gene lost 6 bases, with 16 bases spanning the gap. The CDR3 DNA reads TGTGCCAGCAGCGACGTCGGGGACTTTAATGGCTACACCTTC. Amino acid sequence: CASSDVGDFNGYTF.

The table lists this clone with a few counts. This chain links TRBV7-6 with TRBJ1-1, with D hard to call. The CDR3 covers 13 residues. V lost 5 bases to trimming and J lost 5 bases, with 12 bases between them. Germline V gives CDR1 SGHVS, CDR2 FNYEAQ. The CDR3 DNA reads TGTGCCAGCAGCGGACTTAAGCAGACTGAAGCTTTCTTT. It encodes CASSGLKQTEAFF.

The count of this clone is one. The rearrangement joins TRBV5-6 to TRBJ2-1; a possible D gene is TRBD1 (6 bases). V was pared by 0 bases and J by 8 bases, with 9 bases between. Germline loops: CDR1 SGHDT, CDR2 YYEEEE. This CDR3 is 13 amino acids long. CDR3 sequence: CASSLAQGYEQFF. For the CDR3, the DNA is TGTGCCAGCAGCTTGGCACAGGGATATGAGCAGTTCTTC. Filled out from reference TRBV5-6 and TRBJ2-1, the complete variable domain reads DAGVTQSPTHLIKTRGQQVTLRCSPKSGHDTVSWYQQALGQGPQFIFQYYEEEERQRGNFPDRFSGHQFPNYSSELNVNALLLGDSALYLCASSLAQGYEQFFGPGTRLTVL.